The 30 T cell receptor beta chains below come from one sample, sequenced in a study of T cell responses to AZD1222 COVID-19 vaccine. Sequenced by immunoSEQ multiplex PCR; TCRdb stores in-frame clones only, minus some. This table has 95,000 to 150,000 clones, roughly 84% appearing once. The sample consisted of peripheral blood, taken on day 0 of AZD1222 vaccination. Receptors originate from an adult in good health.

This chain links TRBV14 with TRBJ1-2; D gene unclear. The V gene's germline CDR1 is SGHDN and CDR2 FVKESK. CDR3 length: 11 amino acids. V dropped 8 bases and J dropped 5 bases, with 9 bases sitting between them. DNA of the CDR3: TGTGCCAGCGGGAGGGCATATGGCTACACCTTC. Protein product: CASGRAYGYTF.

The chain employs TRBV4-1 and TRBJ1-2; 8 nucleotides line up with TRBD1. The CDR3 contains 11 residues. In germline, CDR1 is MGHRA, CDR2 YSYEKL. Trimming at V came to 6 bases and at J to 10 bases, leaving 4 bases not matched to a gene. DNA of the CDR3: TGCGCCAGCAGTCAGGGGGCAGTCTACACCTTC. Translating gives CASSQGAVYTF.

This clone was detected once. The chain joins TRBV18 to TRBJ1-1; D not certain. Trimming took off 3 bases at V and 8 bases at J, with 13 bases between the two ends. CDR1 is KGHSH and CDR2 is LQKENI in the germline V gene. This CDR3 comprises 13 residues. The CDR3 here is CASSPSKAIEAFF. CDR3 DNA: TGTGCCAGCTCACCCTCGAAGGCTATAGAAGCTTTCTTT.

This chain joins TRBV19 and TRBJ1-1; 7 nucleotides agree with TRBD1. J was trimmed by 4 bases and V by 7 bases; bases with no gene match: 9. Germline V CDR1 and CDR2: LNHDA, SQIVND (reference sequence). The CDR3 covers 14 residues. In nucleotides, the CDR3 is TGTGCCAGTACCGCGACAGGGATGGCCACTGAAGCTTTCTTT. This gives the protein CASTATGMATEAFF.

The V call is TRBV9, the J call TRBJ2-3; a possible D gene is TRBD2 (5 bases). CDR3 size: 18 residues. Germline CDR1 SGDLS, CDR2 YYNGEE. V was clipped by 1 base and J by 5 bases, with 23 bases between them. The CDR3: CASSVSSRSGSRGDTQYF. The CDR3 region has the DNA TGTGCCAGCAGCGTATCCTCAAGATCCGGATCACGGGGAGATACGCAGTATTTT.

The V call is TRBV2, the J call TRBJ1-6; TRBD1 agrees at 7 bases. Germline CDR1 and CDR2: SNHLY and FYNNEI. The V gene end was trimmed by 7 bases and the J gene end by 7 bases; junction bases not matched to a gene: 10. The CDR3 has 15 amino acids. The CDR3 loop is CASTNLGQSNSPLHF. In DNA, the CDR3 is TGTGCCAGCACTAACCTGGGACAGTCAAATTCACCCCTCCACTTT.

J is TRBJ1-1 and V is TRBV5-4, with D unclear. Trimming stripped 6 bases from V and 6 bases from J, with 15 bases between. CDR3 length: 13 amino acids. Germline V gene lookup returns CDR1 SGHNT and CDR2 YYREEE (reference sequence). The CDR3 sequence is CASTSSRAPEAFF. CDR3 nucleotide sequence: TGTGCCAGCACCTCCAGCCGGGCCCCTGAAGCTTTCTTT.

Only one count was recorded for this clone. The chain couples TRBV19 to TRBJ2-7; D uncertain. There are 11 residues in the CDR3. Per the germline V gene, CDR1 is LNHDA and CDR2 is SQIVND (reference sequence). Trimming took off 5 bases at V and 6 bases at J, with 8 bases between the two ends. The CDR3 coding sequence is TGTGCCAGTAGTTATAGAAGCGAGCAGTACTTC. This encodes CASSYRSEQYF.

This rearrangement joins TRBV6-2 or TRBV6-3 to TRBJ2-1; 9 bases are a match to TRBD2. The CDR3 extends over 14 amino acids. J gave up 6 bases and V 6 bases, and 6 bases lay outside the gene matches. The V gene's germline CDR1 is MNHEY and CDR2 SVGEGT. CDR3 nucleotide sequence: TGTGCCAGCAGACCTGAAGCGGGGGGCAATGAGCAGTTCTTC. Its translation is CASRPEAGGNEQFF.

This clone was seen just once. The chain recombines TRBV3-1 (or the pseudogene TRBV3-2) with TRBJ1-1; D might be TRBD1 (6 bases). Germline CDR1 reads LGHDT; CDR2 reads YNNKEL (reference sequence). The CDR3 runs 13 residues. V shed 3 bases and J shed 1 base, with 6 bases lying between them. This CDR3 is CASSQGQNTEAFF. Written as DNA, the CDR3 is TGTGCCAGCAGCCAGGGACAGAACACTGAAGCTTTCTTT.

This clone was seen a single time. The rearrangement joins TRBV7-2 to TRBJ2-3; D call uncertain. CDR3 length: 15 amino acids. V lost 4 bases and J lost 3, with 14 bases in between. Germline CDR1 SGHTA, CDR2 FQGNSA. The CDR3 sequence: CASSSRVARTDTQYF. Written as DNA, the CDR3 is TGTGCCAGCAGCTCTAGGGTCGCTAGAACAGATACGCAGTATTTT.

The chain is built from TRBV11-2 and TRBJ1-2; weak D call: TRBD1 (5 bases). The CDR3 length is 14 residues. V lost 2 bases, J lost 7 bases, and 14 bases lay in between. Per the germline V gene, CDR1 is SGHAT and CDR2 is FQNNGV. CDR3 sequence: CASSLPGRFAGYTF. CDR3 coding DNA: TGTGCCAGCAGCTTACCGGGACGGTTTGCTGGCTACACCTTC.

The rearrangement joins TRBV19 to TRBJ1-2; tentatively, D is TRBD1 (5 bases). Trimming took off 6 bases at V and 4 bases at J, with 27 bases between the two ends. The CDR3 has 18 amino acids. Germline V lookup: CDR1 LNHDA, CDR2 SQIVND (reference sequence). The CDR3 region has the DNA TGTGCCAGTAGCCTACCCGCGGGGGTGAGCTCGGCTGGCTATGGCTACACCTTC. This encodes CASSLPAGVSSAGYGYTF.

V and J are TRBV4-2 and TRBJ2-1, with TRBD2 identical over 9 bases. V was pared by 0 bases and J by 1 base, with 1 base of the junction left unmatched. The germline V gene has CDR1 LGHNA and CDR2 YNFKEQ. The length of the CDR3 is 16 residues. The CDR3: CASSQDLAGSYNEQFF. The CDR3 coding sequence is TGTGCCAGCAGCCAAGATCTAGCGGGGTCCTACAATGAGCAGTTCTTC.

The count of this clone is one. The rearrangement joins TRBV7-2 to TRBJ1-5, with TRBD1 identical over 8 bases. This CDR3 region has 14 residues. The V segment lost 6 bases and the J segment 3 bases; nucleotides outside the gene matches: 4. CDR1 and CDR2 from the germline V gene are SGHTA and FQGNSA. CDR3 DNA: TGTGCCAGCAGGGTGGGACAGGCCAATCAGCCCCAGCATTTT. Its protein is CASRVGQANQPQHF.

The chain recombines TRBV7-9 with TRBJ1-5; D not certain. The CDR3 is 13 amino acids. Looked up from germline, CDR1 is SEHNR and CDR2 is FQNEAQ (reference sequence). Deletions cut 4 bases from V and 0 bases from J, with 4 bases between. The CDR3 coding sequence is TGTGCCAGCAGCTCGAATAGCAATCAGCCCCAGCATTTT. Its protein product is CASSSNSNQPQHF.

V usage is TRBV27 and J usage is TRBJ1-1, with 11 positions matching TRBD1. The CDR3 consists of 15 residues. The ends lost 3 bases at V and 8 bases at J; junction bases unmatched: 8. Germline CDR1 reads MNHEY; CDR2 reads SMNVEV (reference sequence). CDR3 in DNA: TGTGCCAGCAGTTTTCTACAGGACAGGGGGCGCGAAGCTTTCTTT. This sequence encodes CASSFLQDRGREAFF.

The table lists this clone with a count of one. The chain combines TRBV3-1 (or the pseudogene TRBV3-2) with TRBJ1-1; D may be TRBD1 (5 bases). The germline V gene has CDR1 LGHDT and CDR2 YNNKEL (reference sequence). V dropped 3 bases and J dropped 4 bases, with 9 bases sitting between them. The CDR3 loop spans 13 amino acids. The DNA for the CDR3 is TGTGCCAGCAGCCAGCGCGGGGGCACTGAAGCTTTCTTT. It encodes CASSQRGGTEAFF.

This rearrangement joins TRBV6-5 to TRBJ2-5, with D tentatively TRBD2 (6 bases). Looked up from germline, CDR1 is MNHEY and CDR2 is SVGAGI. Trimming left V 0 bases short and J 5 bases short, with 16 bases between. The CDR3 contains 16 residues. CDR3 DNA sequence: TGTGCCAGCAGTTACTCTTCCTCCGGGGGAAGGGAGACCCAGTACTTC. Translating gives CASSYSSSGGRETQYF.

This clone was seen a handful of times. V usage is TRBV10-3 and J usage is TRBJ1-2; TRBD1 might be the D (6 bases). This CDR3 spans 13 amino acids. The V end lost 5 bases, the J end lost 4 bases, and 11 bases lay between the germline ends. The germline V gene has CDR1 ENHRY and CDR2 SYGVKD. The CDR3 bases are TGTGCCATCAGTCCCAGGGACATCTATGGCTACACCTTC. Its translation: CAISPRDIYGYTF.

The chain is built from TRBV2 and TRBJ2-5, with TRBD2 as a possible D gene (5 bases). There are 11 residues in the CDR3. The germline CDR1 and CDR2 sequences are SNHLY and FYNNEI. With 6 bases removed from V and 7 bases from J, the gap between germline ends came to 9 bases. CDR3 loop: CASRREGTQYF. In DNA form, the CDR3 reads TGTGCCAGCAGACGAGAGGGGACCCAGTACTTC.

The rearrangement links TRBV13 to TRBJ1-1; TRBD1 is a possible D gene (6 bases). The CDR3 has 15 amino acids. From germline, CDR1 is PRHDT and CDR2 FYEKMQ (reference sequence). Trimming cost V 5 bases and J 4 bases, with 17 bases left between them. CDR3 nucleotide sequence: TGTGCCAGCAGCACCCCGCAGGGGTATCGCACTGAAGCTTTCTTT. This translates into CASSTPQGYRTEAFF.

The J gene is TRBJ1-2, the V gene TRBV7-9, with D possibly being TRBD1 (6 bases). V was trimmed by 2 bases and J by 8 bases, leaving 9 bases between them. CDR3 length: 12 residues. In germline, CDR1 is SEHNR, CDR2 FQNEAQ (reference sequence). CDR3 sequence: CASSLQQGGYTF. Written as DNA, the CDR3 is TGTGCCAGCAGCTTACAACAGGGAGGCTACACCTTC.

This clone was counted between two and nine times. This chain uses TRBV7-7 with TRBJ2-7; D assignment may be TRBD1 or TRBD2 (5 bases each). Per germline, CDR1 SSHAT and CDR2 FNYEAQ (reference sequence). V lost 5 bases to trimming and J lost 1 base, with 18 bases between them. The CDR3 covers 16 residues. The CDR3 spells CASSPLTGTPSYEQYF. Written as DNA, the CDR3 is TGTGCCAGCAGCCCCCTCACCGGGACGCCGTCCTACGAGCAGTACTTC.

The rearrangement uses TRBV18 and TRBJ1-2; no clear D gene. CDR1 and CDR2 (germline): KGHSH, LQKENI. The CDR3 consists of 14 residues. Trimming cost V 1 base and J 4 bases, with 10 bases left between them. CDR3 residues: CASSPRDLTYGYTF. Written as DNA, the CDR3 is TGTGCCAGCTCACCACGGGATCTTACCTATGGCTACACCTTC.

CDR3 sequence reads: CASSRVTGELFF. The CDR3, as DNA: TGTGCCAGCAGCCGAGTCACCGGGGAGCTGTTTTTT. V usage is TRBV28 and J usage is TRBJ2-2; D is unclear. Trimming removed 6 bases from V and 4 bases from J, with 6 bases in between. CDR3 length: 12 amino acids. Germline loops: CDR1 MDHEN, CDR2 SYDVKM.

The rearrangement joins TRBV27 to TRBJ1-5, with TRBD1 identical over 7 bases. V was clipped by 5 bases and J by 6 bases; unmatched bases: 7. The germline V gene encodes CDR1 MNHEY and CDR2 SMNVEV (reference sequence). The CDR3 sequence is 14 residues long. The CDR3 region is CASSRQGLGQPQHF. The CDR3 region has the DNA TGTGCCAGCAGTCGACAGGGCTTGGGTCAGCCCCAGCATTTT.

The chain couples TRBV28 to TRBJ2-3; 8 bases are a match to TRBD2. This CDR3 has 15 amino acids. Germline CDR1 is MDHEN and CDR2 is SYDVKM. Unmatched junction bases numbered 4, after V lost 5 bases and J lost 0 bases. CDR3 protein: CASSLGGASTDTQYF. The CDR3 DNA is TGTGCCAGCAGTCTCGGGGGGGCTAGCACAGATACGCAGTATTTT.

The chain recombines TRBV11-2 with TRBJ1-1; no definite D call. The CDR3 length is 15 residues. Trimming left V 0 bases short and J 0 bases short, with 8 bases between. Germline CDR1 SGHAT, CDR2 FQNNGV. The CDR3 DNA reads TGTGCCAGCAGCTTAGACCATTTAATGAACACTGAAGCTTTCTTT. Residues: CASSLDHLMNTEAFF.

The rearrangement uses TRBV7-2 and TRBJ1-2, with D maybe TRBD1 (5 bases). V was clipped by 6 bases and J by 4 bases, with 9 bases between them. The CDR3 runs 12 residues. CDR1 and CDR2 (germline): SGHTA, FQGNSA. CDR3 sequence reads: CASRGTVYGYTF. In DNA, the CDR3 is TGTGCCAGCAGGGGGACGGTCTATGGCTACACCTTC.